This entry lists 28 T cell receptor beta chains sequenced from one sample in a study of breast tumors, draining lymph nodes, adjacent tissues. The lymph nodes were axillary draining lymph nodes from breast cancer patients. Each CDR3 protein is one row after TCRdb ran MiXCR on the multiplex PCR reads. The table records around 250,000 distinct CDR3 sequences, less than 40% of them present only once. Material: axillary lymph node tissue. The receptors originated from a female donor with breast cancer. Some clones in this sample may be carry-over from other donors' samples.

This clonotype showed up many times. The chain combines TRBV7-9 with TRBJ1-4; D unresolved. Germline CDR1 is SEHNR and CDR2 is FQNEAQ (reference sequence). Deletions cut 5 bases from V and 5 bases from J, with 6 bases between. CDR3 size: 12 residues. The CDR3 here is CASSRINEKLFF. Here the CDR3 DNA reads TGTGCCAGCAGCCGGATCAATGAAAAACTGTTTTTT.

CDR3 protein: CASSLGTSGPAGREQYF. CDR3 in DNA: TGCGCCAGCAGCCTCGGGACTAGCGGACCGGCCGGGCGCGAGCAGTACTTC. The V and J genes are TRBV5-1 and TRBJ2-7; 11 bases line up with TRBD2. The CDR3 extends over 17 amino acids. Losses at the gene ends were 4 bases for V and 6 bases for J; bases not matched to a gene: 15. The germline V gene has CDR1 SGHRS and CDR2 YFSETQ.

The sample holds many counts of this clonotype. The gene calls are TRBV19 and TRBJ2-1, with a tentative D call TRBD1 (6 bases). This CDR3 is 11 amino acids long. V was shortened by 6 bases and J by 7 bases, with 7 bases between the two germline ends. The V gene's germline CDR1 is LNHDA and CDR2 SQIVND (reference sequence). The CDR3 protein is CASSTGNEQFF. In DNA, the CDR3 is TGTGCCAGTAGCACAGGGAATGAGCAGTTCTTC.

This clonotype was detected ten times or more. This chain joins TRBV10-3 and TRBJ1-6, with TRBD1 identical over 7 bases. Germline V gene lookup returns CDR1 ENHRY and CDR2 SYGVKD. With V trimmed by 3 bases and J by 9 bases, 8 bases remained unmatched. The CDR3 runs to 15 residues. This CDR3 reads CAISESDRAASPLHF. The CDR3 DNA follows: TGTGCCATCAGTGAAAGTGACAGGGCAGCTTCACCCCTCCACTTT.

This clonotype has ten or more counts. V is TRBV6-1 and J is TRBJ2-5; 8 bases are shared with TRBD2. CDR3 length equals 14 residues. In germline, CDR1 is MNHNS, CDR2 SASEGT. The junction had 11 bases not matched to a gene; V was cut back by 7 bases and J by 7 bases. The CDR3 spells CASMRSGGSGTQYF. The DNA of the CDR3 is TGTGCCAGCATGAGAAGCGGGGGCTCAGGGACCCAGTACTTC.

This clonotype was observed at least ten times. The chain carries TRBV11-2 and TRBJ2-1; D could derive from TRBD1 or TRBD2 (8 bases each). CDR3 length: 17 residues. Germline CDR1 SGHAT, CDR2 FQNNGV. The germline V and J ends were trimmed by 2 bases and 6 bases, with 20 bases remaining between them. CDR3 sequence: CASSLRGGQTGVNEQFF. In DNA, the CDR3 is TGTGCCAGCAGCTTACGGGGGGGCCAGACAGGGGTCAATGAGCAGTTCTTC. Drawing the rest from reference TRBV11-2 and TRBJ2-1, the complete variable domain is EAGVAQSPRYKIIEKRQSVAFWCNPISGHATLYWYQQILGQGPKLLIQFQNNGVVDDSQLPKDRFSAERLKGVDSTLKIQPAKLEDSAVYLCASSLRGGQTGVNEQFFGPGTRLTVL.

This clonotype has at least ten counts. V gene TRBV25-1 combines with J gene TRBJ2-3; possible D gene TRBD2, 6 bases. V lost 2 bases, J lost 4 bases, and 13 bases lay in between. The germline CDR1 and CDR2 sequences are MGHDK and SYGVNS. This CDR3 contains 15 residues. DNA for the CDR3: TGTGCCAGCAGTGAAGGCGGGGTTCATGCAGATACGCAGTATTTT. Translated: CASSEGGVHADTQYF.

This CDR3 is CSARLQGANVLTF. In DNA form, the CDR3 reads TGCAGTGCTAGACTACAGGGGGCCAACGTCCTGACTTTC. This chain joins TRBV20-1 and TRBJ2-6, with D unresolved. The V gene's germline CDR1 is DFQATT and CDR2 SNEGSKA (reference sequence). The CDR3 loop spans 13 amino acids. Trimming took 2 bases from V and 4 from J, leaving 6 bases between them.

This clonotype was counted once. The genes are TRBV5-1 and TRBJ1-5, with TRBD1 matching 7 bases. V dropped 2 bases and J dropped 1; count of bases not matched to a gene: 9. The germline V gene encodes CDR1 SGHRS and CDR2 YFSETQ. The CDR3 is 17 residues long. The CDR3 region is CASSFTGLGGSNQPQHF. The CDR3 DNA is TGCGCCAGCAGCTTCACGGGACTAGGGGGCAGCAATCAGCCCCAGCATTTT.

The sample holds one count of this clonotype. The chain combines TRBV5-4 with TRBJ2-2, with D hard to call. Germline values: CDR1 SGHNT, CDR2 YYREEE (reference sequence). V lost 4 bases and J 1 base, leaving 8 bases between the germline ends. The CDR3 totals 14 residues. This CDR3 is CASSPPRNTGELFF. The DNA of the CDR3 is TGTGCCAGCAGCCCCCCCCGGAACACCGGGGAGCTGTTTTTT.

This clonotype was counted at least ten times. The gene calls are TRBV5-4 and TRBJ1-2; no firm D call. Trimming removed 0 bases from V and 0 bases from J, with 9 bases in between. Germline V gene sequence: CDR1 SGHNT, CDR2 YYREEE (reference sequence). CDR3 length: 15 residues. The CDR3 coding sequence is TGTGCCAGCAGCTTGGTTGGGAAAGCTAACTATGGCTACACCTTC. This encodes CASSLVGKANYGYTF.

V is TRBV19 and J is TRBJ2-7; 8 bases map to TRBD1. Losses at the gene ends were 3 bases for V and 2 bases for J; bases not matched to a gene: 6. CDR1 and CDR2 from the germline V gene are LNHDA and SQIVND (reference sequence). This CDR3 region has 15 residues. In DNA form, the CDR3 reads TGTGCCAGTAGTATGACGCAGGGGGCGGCCTACGAGCAGTACTTC. Translated: CASSMTQGAAYEQYF. Using reference TRBV19 and TRBJ2-7 for the parts outside the CDR3, the full variable domain is DGGITQSPKYLFRKEGQNVTLSCEQNLNHDAMYWYRQDPGQGLRLIYYSQIVNDFQKGDIAEGYSVSREKKESFPLTVTSAQKNPTAFYLCASSMTQGAAYEQYFGPGTRLTVT.

The CDR3 loop is CASSPTGDGNQPQYF. The DNA of the CDR3 is TGTGCCAGCAGTCCGACAGGGGACGGCAATCAGCCCCAGTACTTC. V usage is TRBV2 and J usage is TRBJ2-5; 8 bases fit TRBD1. Per germline, CDR1 SNHLY and CDR2 FYNNEI. V dropped 5 bases and J dropped 9; count of bases not matched to a gene: 14. CDR3 size: 15 residues.

Comment on this clonotype: Possible read error: a much larger clone is one base away. V is TRBV30 and J is TRBJ2-3, with D possibly matching TRBD1 (5 bases). Germline V gene sequence: CDR1 GTSNPN, CDR2 SVGIG (reference sequence). CDR3 length equals 16 residues. Written as DNA, the CDR3 is TGTGCCTGGAGTGTAGGGGCCTCCAGAAACACAGATATGCAGTATTTT. It translates to CAWSVGASRNTDMQYF.

With regard to this clonotype: The junction shows a germline mismatch at one end, possibly a read error. The CDR3 is CGASTGSTEAFF. CDR3 DNA: TGCGGTGCTAGTACAGGGAGCACTGAAGCTTTCTTT. This rearrangement joins TRBV20-1 to TRBJ1-1; the D gene is possibly TRBD1 (6 bases). Germline V gives CDR1 DFQATT, CDR2 SNEGSKA (reference sequence). CDR3 length equals 12 residues.

About this clonotype itself: This clone may be a read error of a much larger clone one base away. The V call is TRBV6-1, the J call TRBJ1-2; no clear D. The V gene lost 5 bases and the J gene lost 2 bases, with 12 bases spanning the gap. The CDR3 sequence is 14 residues long. Germline CDR1 is MNHNS and CDR2 is SASEGT. The CDR3 loop reads CASSQGARNYGYTF. CDR3 nucleotides: TGTGCCAGCAGTCAAGGCGCAAGGAACTATGGCTACACCTTC.

This clonotype was observed at least ten times. The chain combines TRBV12-5 with TRBJ1-6; the D is unclear. V was pared by 0 bases and J by 7 bases, with 13 bases between. The germline gives CDR1 LGHNT, CDR2 FRNRAP. The CDR3 sequence is 16 residues long. The CDR3 is CASGLVLGRKNSPLHF. CDR3 in DNA: TGTGCTAGTGGTTTGGTACTAGGACGGAAGAATTCACCCCTCCACTTT.

This clonotype appeared many times. The V and J genes are TRBV12-3 or TRBV12-4 and TRBJ2-1; no definite D call. Trimming removed 6 bases from V and 6 bases from J, with 9 bases in between. The CDR3 sequence is 12 residues long. CDR3 amino acids: CASSYISNEQFF. CDR3 DNA: TGTGCCAGCAGCTACATCTCCAATGAGCAGTTCTTC.

In this sample, this clonotype turned up many times. At one end the junction does not follow the germline gene, possibly because of a read error. The J gene is TRBJ2-5, the V gene TRBV7-7; D might be TRBD1 (6 bases). The germline gives CDR1 SSHAT, CDR2 FNYEAQ (reference sequence). The CDR3 covers 15 residues. The CDR3 DNA sequence: TGTGCTAGCAGCCCCCGGGACACTGGTGGAGAGACCCAGCACTTC. It is translated as CASSPRDTGGETQHF.

As for this clonotype: One junction end disagrees with the germline gene, perhaps due to a read error. This chain joins TRBV6-2 or TRBV6-3 and TRBJ2-7, with TRBD2 as a possible D gene (5 bases). Germline V gene lookup returns CDR1 MNHEY and CDR2 SVGEGT. The CDR3 spans 14 residues. The CDR3 region is CASSYRQDSYGQYF. CDR3 in DNA: TGTGCCAGCAGTTATCGTCAGGACTCCTACGGGCAGTACTTC.

This clonotype occurred many times. The chain has TRBV7-6 and TRBJ2-3, with D possibly matching TRBD1 (5 bases). CDR1 SGHVS and CDR2 FNYEAQ come from the germline V gene. V was cut by 0 bases and J by 4 bases, with 14 bases left in between. This CDR3 has 16 residues. The CDR3 is CASSLAWAGKPDTQYF. In DNA, the CDR3 is TGTGCCAGCAGCTTAGCGTGGGCAGGGAAACCAGATACGCAGTATTTT.

The gene calls are TRBV12-3 or TRBV12-4 and TRBJ1-5; no clear D. The V end was cut by 4 bases, the J end by 11 bases, with 15 bases between. This CDR3 comprises 13 residues. DNA of the CDR3: TGTGCCAGCAGTTGGTCGGGAAGCGAGACCCAGCATTTT. It is translated as CASSWSGSETQHF.

This clonotype has a count of ten or more. The chain carries TRBV24-1 and TRBJ2-2; tentatively, D is TRBD2 (5 bases). This CDR3 spans 15 amino acids. Looked up from germline, CDR1 is KGHDR and CDR2 is SFDVKD. V dropped 3 bases and J dropped 5 bases, with 12 bases sitting between them. CDR3 amino acids: CATSDRGLWTGELFF. Here the CDR3 DNA reads TGTGCCACCAGTGATCGTGGACTCTGGACCGGGGAGCTGTTTTTT.

The chain recombines TRBV10-3 with TRBJ2-1; TRBD2 matches 8 bases. There are 15 residues in the CDR3. The germline V gene encodes CDR1 ENHRY and CDR2 SYGVKD. Trimming removed 0 bases from V and 6 bases from J; junction bases left unmatched: 4. CDR3 in DNA: TGTGCCATCAGTGAGTCGGGCGGGGGGTTCAATGAGCAGTTCTTC. The encoded protein is CAISESGGGFNEQFF.

The chain couples TRBV2 to TRBJ1-6; D not certain. V lost 1 base and J lost 0, with 16 bases in between. Germline V lookup: CDR1 SNHLY, CDR2 FYNNEI. The CDR3 runs to 19 residues. In DNA, the CDR3 is TGTGCCAGCAGTGAAGTGGGTGCAGACCCGAGCTCCTATAATTCACCCCTCCACTTT. It is translated as CASSEVGADPSSYNSPLHF.

This clonotype was recorded many times. The J gene is TRBJ1-4, the V gene TRBV18; possible D gene TRBD1, 5 bases. The germline V gene has CDR1 KGHSH and CDR2 LQKENI. V lost 6 bases and J 3 bases, leaving 14 bases between the germline ends. This CDR3 spans 15 amino acids. The CDR3 sequence: CASSLQGAANEKLFF. CDR3 sequence (DNA): TGTGCCAGCTCTCTTCAGGGTGCGGCTAATGAAAAACTGTTTTTT.

V and J are TRBV6-1 and TRBJ1-5; the D is unclear. Per germline, CDR1 MNHNS and CDR2 SASEGT. The CDR3 contains 16 residues. V lost 7 bases, J lost 0 bases, and 16 bases lay in between. CDR3 region: CASTPDGVYSNQPQHF. In DNA, the CDR3 is TGTGCCAGCACTCCCGACGGGGTTTATAGCAATCAGCCCCAGCATTTT.

This clonotype showed up many times. The gene calls are TRBV5-5 and TRBJ2-7; no clear D gene. Germline V gene lookup returns CDR1 SGHKS and CDR2 YYEKEE (reference sequence). This CDR3 region has 14 residues. V shed 5 bases and J shed 5 bases, with 17 bases lying between them. The CDR3 DNA reads as TGTGCCAGCAGTTCGACAACAATCGCGAACGAGCAGTACTTC. Amino acid sequence: CASSSTTIANEQYF.